The 3 T cell receptor beta chains presented below share a single source sample, sequenced in a study of CXCR3-negative and CXCR3-positive naive CD8 T cells. The libraries of TRB cDNA were constructed through 5' RACE using UMI labels. TCRdb reprocessed the 5' RACE reads, with one entry per CDR3 protein and no DNA. This sample contains around 140,000 distinct CDR3 sequences. The sample comprised naive CXCR3- CD8+ T cells from blood. The subset was: CD45RO-CCR7+CD27+CD95- naive CD8+ T cells lacking CXCR3 (TNR3-). The receptors here all came from a human donor in good health. Some clones in this sample may be carry-over from other donors' samples.

This chain's CDR3 is CASKGGGRETQYF. The chain couples TRBV7-9 to TRBJ2-5; TCRdb's D call of TRBD1 is untestable without DNA. CDR1 is SEHNR and CDR2 is FQNEAQ in the germline V gene (reference sequence). This CDR3 has 13 amino acids.

The rearrangement joins TRBV20-1 to TRBJ1-2; TCRdb lists TRBD1, though no DNA is available to test this call. Per germline, CDR1 DFQATT and CDR2 SNEGSKA (reference sequence). The CDR3 loop spans 13 amino acids. This chain's CDR3 is CSAMDREGHGYTF.

CDR3: CASSLGLAGSTGELFF. This chain links TRBV5-6 with TRBJ2-2; TCRdb's D call, TRBD2, is unchecked because there is no DNA. The CDR3 spans 16 residues. CDR1 is SGHDT, CDR2 YYEEEE, per germline.